Sequencing of this TCR beta chain was carried out in a study of control samples from healthy donors and cancer patients (dated by TCRdb to 2019 to 2021). Trimming at the junction amounts to 6 bases on V and 8 bases on J, and the germline ends lie 13 bases apart. CDR1 SNHLY and CDR2 FYNNEI were looked up in the germline V gene. Spanning cysteine to phenylalanine, the CDR3 consists of 12 amino acids. Here the CDR3 DNA is all that survives: 36 bases in frame from base 1. A note on this clone: The clone's antigen remains unknown. Base qualities are not recorded, but no much larger clone differs from it by a single base.

Library creation used the immunoSEQ multiplex PCR assay. TCRdb obtained this table from immuneACCESS and retained in-frame rearrangements with V and J assigned. These tables miss some clones; where compared with another copy, unresolved V genes account for less than half of the shortfall, and the remainder is unexplained. The sample profile shows 120,000 or so clones; around 87% of them were found once. The ten largest clones represent roughly 2.8% of the sample. The sequence is built from TRBV2 and TRBJ1-2; the best D guess is TRBD1, with 6 bases matching. The TCR comes from a man in his 60s in good health. Sequencing was carried out using blood. The CDR3 has the sequence CASSPGVGGYTF. The DNA is as follows: TGTGCCAGCAGCCCAGGGGTCGGAGGCTACACCTTC.